What follows is one TCR beta chain and its context. The data are from a study of blood T cell repertoires in COVID-19. Study-level information: T cells, B-cell-depleted T cells, or PBMCs provided the cDNA or gDNA that served as material.

This CDR3 spans 12 amino acids. Per germline, CDR1 LGHNT and CDR2 FRNRAP. V was pared by 5 bases and J by 5 bases, with 9 bases between. Method: immunoSEQ multiplex PCR; TCRdb's copy keeps in-frame clones and lacks some. This sample has 310,000 or so clones, with 85% to 90% found just once. Sequencing used peripheral blood. The chain carries TRBV12-5 and TRBJ2-5; D ambiguous. The TCR sequence derives from a woman aged 45-60 years with active or convalescent COVID-19. This chain's CDR3 is CASGNTWETQYF. CDR3 bases: TGTGCTAGTGGTAATACATGGGAGACCCAGTACTTC.